One sample yielded the 2 T cell receptor beta chains listed below, sequenced in a study of blood T cell repertoires in COVID-19. Clones were read by immunoSEQ multiplex PCR, and TCRdb kept only the in-frame ones, dropping some. The sample lists 200,000 to 250,000 clones; around 85% were seen once. Sequencing was carried out using peripheral blood. The receptor source for this set is a woman aged 40 to 49 with active or convalescent COVID-19.

The chain recombines TRBV5-1 with TRBJ2-2; D perhaps matches TRBD2 (6 bases). Trimming took off 4 bases at V and 3 bases at J, with 13 bases between the two ends. The germline gives CDR1 SGHRS, CDR2 YFSETQ. The CDR3 covers 15 residues. The CDR3 nucleotides are TGCGCCAGCAGCGGGGGGACTTTCGACACCGGGGAGCTGTTTTTT. Amino acid sequence: CASSGGTFDTGELFF.

V and J are TRBV30 and TRBJ1-1; D gene ambiguous. The CDR3 runs 11 residues. The germline gives CDR1 GTSNPN, CDR2 SVGIG (reference sequence). V was cut by 3 bases and J by 6 bases, with 8 bases left in between. Here the CDR3 reads CAWSGLSEAFF. DNA of the CDR3: TGTGCCTGGAGCGGACTGTCTGAAGCTTTCTTT.